This paragraph reports one T cell receptor beta chain. This record comes from a study of identical twins. TCRdb re-called the 5' RACE reads with MiXCR, one entry per CDR3 protein. The table has 350,000 to 450,000 distinct CDR3 sequences, about 18% seen once; the top ten hold around 10%. The CDR3 loop spans 15 amino acids. This sequence originates from a man between 45 and 60 years old in good health. The sequenced sample was naive T cells sorted from blood. The chain combines TRBV12-3 or TRBV12-4 with TRBJ2-1; 9 bases are a match to TRBD1. The J call is uncertain, as TRBJ2-7 better fits the DNA end. CDR3 in DNA: TGTGCCAGCAGTCCACCGGGACAGGGCTACAATGAGCAGTACTTC. As protein: CASSPPGQGYNEQYF.